A selection of T cell receptor beta chains follows, all from one sample in a study of control samples from healthy donors and cancer patients. Generated by immunoSEQ multiplex PCR, the TCRdb table keeps only in-frame clones and is missing some. The top ten clones hold around 20% of a sample with approximately 90,000 clones, about 82% of them seen once. The sequenced sample was blood. Receptors were obtained from a man younger than 40 in good health. Each CDR3 is given with its conserved first and last residue. A D gene is named only where the DNA matches it firmly. Expanded clones get a size class; other rows say once, few or many, or leave the size out.

cdr3_aa	cdr3_nt	clone_size	d_call	v_call	j_call
CASSLGEGGLLQETQYF	TGTGCCAGCAGCTTAGGAGAGGGGGGCCTCCTCCAAGAGACCCAGTACTTC	NA	NA	TRBV11-2	TRBJ2-5
CASSLGPHDELFF	TGTGCCAGCAGTTTAGGCCCCCATGACGAACTGTTTTTT	NA	NA	TRBV12-3/TRBV12-4	TRBJ1-4
CSVVAQGAYEQYF	TGCAGCGTTGTGGCACAGGGGGCCTACGAGCAGTACTTC	once	TRBD1	TRBV29-1	TRBJ2-7
CASSSTRGDEKLFF	TGTGCCAGCAGCTCAACCAGGGGGGATGAAAAACTGTTTTTT	once	TRBD1	TRBV7-9	TRBJ1-4
CAISDSNGRTPLHF	TGTGCCATCAGTGATAGCAATGGGCGGACACCCCTCCACTTT	NA	NA	TRBV10-3	TRBJ1-6
CASSQDSLVRTSTDTQYF	TGTGCCAGCAGCCAAGATTCTCTGGTTAGAACTTCCACAGATACGCAGTATTTT	NA	NA	TRBV4-2	TRBJ2-3
CASSPAPLGVGGNTIYF	TGTGCCAGCAGCCCTGCCCCCTTAGGTGTAGGTGGAAACACCATATATTTT	NA	NA	TRBV5-5	TRBJ1-3
CASSRTGGAEEKLFF	TGTGCCAGCAGCCGTACAGGGGGCGCGGAGGAAAAACTGTTTTTT	NA	TRBD1	TRBV7-9	TRBJ1-4
CASSLDRDLPQHF	TGTGCCAGCAGCTTGGACAGGGACCTTCCCCAGCATTTT	NA	TRBD1	TRBV7-2	TRBJ1-5
CAFLPGTANTGELFF	TGTGCCTTTTTACCTGGGACAGCGAACACCGGGGAGCTGTTTTTT	NA	TRBD1	TRBV30	TRBJ2-2
CASTTTSTYNEQFF	TGTGCCAGTACCACGACTAGCACCTACAATGAGCAGTTCTTC	NA	TRBD2	TRBV19	TRBJ2-1
CASSLQGSNEQFF	TGTGCCAGCAGCCTACAGGGGAGCAATGAGCAGTTCTTC	NA	TRBD1	TRBV7-3	TRBJ2-1
CASSQDLLGGGNQPQHF	TGTGCCAGCAGCCAAGACCTACTGGGGGGCGGCAATCAGCCCCAGCATTTT	NA	NA	TRBV3-1/TRBV3-2	TRBJ1-5
CASSKPGGTYEQYF	TGCGCCAGCAGCAAGCCCGGGGGGACCTACGAGCAGTACTTC	NA	TRBD2	TRBV5-1	TRBJ2-7
CASSGGTNTGELFF	TGTGCCAGCTCGGGGGGAACGAACACCGGGGAGCTGTTTTTT	NA	TRBD2	TRBV6-6	TRBJ2-2
CASRPGTPGNQPQHF	TGTGCCAGCAGACCTGGGACTCCTGGCAATCAGCCCCAGCATTTT	NA	NA	TRBV6-5	TRBJ1-5
CASSSVAQNIQYF	TGTGCCAGCAGCTCCGTGGCCCAAAACATTCAGTACTTC	NA	NA	TRBV7-9	TRBJ2-4
CASSDLPDSTDTQYF	TGTGCCAGCAGTGACCTACCCGATTCCACAGATACGCAGTATTTT	NA	NA	TRBV6-4	TRBJ2-3
CASSPLGRHAGNTIYF	TGTGCCAGCTCACCACTTGGGAGACACGCGGGAAACACCATATATTTT	NA	NA	TRBV18	TRBJ1-3
CASRDGWPGTEAFF	TGCGCCAGCAGAGACGGGTGGCCGGGCACTGAAGCTTTCTTT	NA	NA	TRBV5-1	TRBJ1-1
CASSEARAGGLSDHGPQHF	TGTGCCAGCAGTGAAGCTAGGGCAGGGGGCCTATCCGATCACGGGCCCCAGCATTTT	NA	TRBD1	TRBV6-1	TRBJ1-5
CAWRGVQPQHF	TGTGCCTGGAGAGGGGTACAGCCCCAGCATTTT	NA	NA	TRBV30	TRBJ1-5
CASSLVAASSYNEQFF	TGTGCCAGCAGCTTAGTTGCGGCCAGCTCCTACAATGAGCAGTTCTTC	NA	NA	TRBV7-8	TRBJ2-1
CATSDYVYTGELFF	TGTGCCACCAGTGACTACGTTTACACCGGGGAGCTGTTTTTT	NA	NA	TRBV24-1	TRBJ2-2
CASSFELNTEAFF	TGTGCCAGCTCATTCGAGTTAAACACTGAAGCTTTCTTT	NA	NA	TRBV18	TRBJ1-1
CASSPSGGLPRELFF	TGTGCCAGCAGCCCTAGCGGGGGGCTTCCCCGGGAGCTGTTTTTT	NA	TRBD2	TRBV7-2	TRBJ2-2
CASRLGASYNEQFF	TGTGCCAGCAGGCTCGGCGCCTCCTACAATGAGCAGTTCTTC	NA	NA	TRBV2	TRBJ2-1
CASSLWGSEYTIYF	TGCGCCAGCAGCTTGTGGGGGTCTGAGTACACCATATATTTT	few	NA	TRBV5-1	TRBJ1-3
CASSRPGPSSYEQYF	TGTGCCAGCAGCCGCCCGGGGCCCTCCTCCTACGAGCAGTACTTC	NA	NA	TRBV7-6	TRBJ2-7
CASSDWDETNEKLFF	TGTGCCAGCAGCGACTGGGATGAGACTAATGAAAAACTGTTTTTT	NA	NA	TRBV7-8	TRBJ1-4
CASSLRVNSPLHF	TGCGCCAGCAGCTTGAGGGTTAATTCACCCCTCCACTTT	NA	NA	TRBV5-1	TRBJ1-6
CASSVEVGYTF	TGTGCCAGCAGCGTAGAGGTCGGCTACACCTTC	NA	NA	TRBV9	TRBJ1-2
CASSSGTGDAYEQYF	TGTGCCAGCAGCTCCGGGACAGGGGACGCCTACGAGCAGTACTTC	NA	TRBD1	TRBV27	TRBJ2-7
CASSPRRGNSYNSPLHF	TGCGCCAGCAGCCCTCGTAGAGGTAACTCCTATAATTCACCCCTCCACTTT	NA	NA	TRBV4-1	TRBJ1-6
CASSIWGTGTEAFF	TGTGCCAGTAGTATCTGGGGCACGGGGACTGAAGCTTTCTTT	NA	NA	TRBV19	TRBJ1-1
CASSLWGTDTQYF	TGTGCCAGCAGCTTGTGGGGGACAGATACGCAGTATTTT	NA	NA	TRBV5-8	TRBJ2-3
CASRRTGGRYGYTF	TGTGCCAGCAGACGGACAGGGGGTAGGTATGGCTACACCTTC	few	TRBD1	TRBV27	TRBJ1-2
CASRLQGYTYNEQFF	TGTGCCAGCAGGCTACAGGGTTACACCTACAATGAGCAGTTCTTC	NA	NA	TRBV6-5	TRBJ2-1
CASTQGGGYTF	TGCGCCAGCACCCAGGGAGGTGGCTACACCTTC	NA	NA	TRBV10-1	TRBJ1-2
CSVEVGAPYEQYF	TGCAGCGTTGAAGTCGGCGCCCCCTACGAGCAGTACTTC	NA	NA	TRBV29-1	TRBJ2-7
CASSQDGGRPQHF	TGTGCCAGCAGCCAAGATGGAGGAAGGCCCCAGCATTTT	NA	NA	TRBV3-1/TRBV3-2	TRBJ1-5
CASSESGQGTFGNQPQHF	TGTGCCAGCAGTGAAAGCGGACAGGGAACGTTCGGCAATCAGCCCCAGCATTTT	NA	TRBD1	TRBV6-1	TRBJ1-5
CASSLAGAGNQPQHF	TGTGCCAGCAGCTTAGCAGGGGCGGGCAATCAGCCCCAGCATTTT	NA	NA	TRBV11-2	TRBJ1-5
CASSVGGISEQFF	TGTGCCAGCAGCGTAGGGGGAATAAGCGAGCAGTTCTTC	few	NA	TRBV9	TRBJ2-1
CASEPGTDYEQYF	TGTGCCAGCGAACCCGGGACAGATTACGAGCAGTACTTC	NA	TRBD1	TRBV11-3	TRBJ2-7
CASSLPTVNTEAFF	TGTGCCAGCAGTTTACCAACAGTGAACACTGAAGCTTTCTTT	NA	NA	TRBV28	TRBJ1-1
CASSFNRGVANTEAFF	TGTGCCAGCAGCTTCAACAGGGGAGTCGCAAACACTGAAGCTTTCTTT	NA	TRBD1	TRBV7-2	TRBJ1-1
CASGLAEGQPRQTQYF	TGTGCCAGCGGACTAGCGGAGGGCCAACCCAGGCAGACCCAGTACTTC	NA	TRBD2	TRBV7-9	TRBJ2-5
CASSSRDRRPYEQYF	TGCGCCAGCAGCTCCCGGGACAGGCGCCCCTACGAGCAGTACTTC	NA	TRBD1	TRBV10-2	TRBJ2-7
CASSPDTNEKLFF	TGTGCCAGCAGCCCGGACACCAATGAAAAACTGTTTTTT	NA	NA	TRBV5-4	TRBJ1-4
CASSSGTKDYNEQFF	TGCGCCAGCAGCTCCGGGACTAAGGACTACAATGAGCAGTTCTTC	NA	TRBD2	TRBV5-1	TRBJ2-1
CSATRDRLTDTQYF	TGCAGCGCTACCCGGGACAGGCTCACAGATACGCAGTATTTT	NA	TRBD1	TRBV29-1	TRBJ2-3
CASREDRQLNYGYTF	TGTGCCAGCAGAGAGGACAGACAATTGAACTATGGCTACACCTTC	few	NA	TRBV6-5	TRBJ1-2
CASSLVMTSGDDEQFF	TGTGCCAGCAGCTTAGTCATGACTAGCGGGGATGATGAGCAGTTCTTC	NA	TRBD2	TRBV7-9	TRBJ2-1
CASSRVYGTKKETQYF	TGTGCCAGCAGCCGGGTTTACGGGACAAAAAAAGAGACCCAGTACTTC	NA	NA	TRBV5-6	TRBJ2-5
CASSLAGGLEAFF	TGTGCCAGCAGCTTAGCCGGGGGACTGGAAGCTTTCTTT	NA	NA	TRBV7-8	TRBJ1-1
CASSIEGQYQPQHF	TGTGCCAGTAGTATAGAGGGACAATATCAGCCCCAGCATTTT	NA	NA	TRBV19	TRBJ1-5
CASSSDRRSPLHF	TGTGCCAGCAGTTCGGACAGGAGATCACCCCTCCACTTT	NA	TRBD1	TRBV6-6	TRBJ1-6
CASSLTVEETQYF	TGTGCCAGCAGCTTGACAGTCGAAGAGACCCAGTACTTC	NA	NA	TRBV7-9	TRBJ2-5
CASSSGGWAGGYTF	TGCGCCAGCAGCTCTGGGGGCTGGGCGGGTGGCTACACCTTC	NA	NA	TRBV5-1	TRBJ1-2